These 10 T cell receptor beta chains originate from one sample sequenced in a study of blood T cell repertoires in COVID-19. Only in-frame clones appear in the TCRdb table, and some are missing; sequencing was by immunoSEQ multiplex PCR. The data contain tens of thousands of clones, 80% to 90% of them singletons. Material for sequencing was peripheral blood. The receptor source for this set is a woman between 65 and 79 years old with acute or convalescent COVID-19.

CDR3 sequence: CASSLRGAGAVKETQYF. CDR3 DNA sequence: TGCGCCAGCAGCTTGCGGGGGGCGGGCGCGGTGAAGGAGACCCAGTACTTC. The chain carries TRBV5-1 and TRBJ2-5; a weak D match, TRBD2 (7 bases). The CDR3 has 17 amino acids. From germline, CDR1 is SGHRS and CDR2 YFSETQ. Trimming removed 1 base from V and 5 bases from J, with 21 bases in between.

The rearrangement links TRBV7-9 to TRBJ2-7; 8 bases fit TRBD2. The CDR3 loop spans 16 amino acids. The J segment lost 3 bases and the V segment lost 1 base, leaving 8 bases of the junction unmatched. The germline CDR1 and CDR2 sequences are SEHNR and FQNEAQ (reference sequence). CDR3 in amino acids: CASSLGLGLAGYEQYF. CDR3 in DNA: TGTGCCAGCAGCTTAGGGCTAGGGCTAGCGGGCTACGAGCAGTACTTC.

The chain employs TRBV21-1 and TRBJ2-5; the table's D call, TRBD1, has no DNA check behind it. TRBV21-1 corresponds to a pseudogene. The CDR3 extends over 14 amino acids. The CDR3 DNA sequence: TGTGCCAGCAGCACCAGGACAGTCCAAGAGACCCAGTACTTC. Amino acids: CASSTRTVQETQYF.

The V and J genes are TRBV6-5 and TRBJ2-3; weak D call: TRBD1 (6 bases). Germline-derived CDR1 and CDR2 are MNHEY and SVGAGI. The CDR3 has 12 amino acids. V was trimmed by 6 bases and J by 10 bases, leaving 14 bases between them. CDR3 sequence (DNA): TGTGCCAGCAGCCGAGGGGGTATTTCGCAGTATTTT. Protein product: CASSRGGISQYF.

This clone has a single count. The V and J genes are TRBV11-3 and TRBJ2-1, with D possibly TRBD2 on 7 matching bases. The V gene lost 5 bases and the J gene lost 4 bases, with 18 bases spanning the gap. Germline CDR1 SGHNT, CDR2 YENEEA. The CDR3 loop spans 16 amino acids. The CDR3: CASSLGGAGEYNEQFF. Written as DNA, the CDR3 is TGTGCCAGCAGCCTAGGGGGGGCGGGAGAGTACAATGAGCAGTTCTTC.

There are a few counts of this clone. J is TRBJ1-2 and V is TRBV5-6; possibly TRBD1 for D (5 bases). The CDR3 spans 13 residues. Looked up from germline, CDR1 is SGHDT and CDR2 is YYEEEE. V dropped 4 bases and J dropped 4 bases, with 11 bases sitting between them. CDR3 bases: TGTGCCAGCAGCGGGGGGTCTCCCTATGGCTACACCTTC. Translating it yields CASSGGSPYGYTF.

The chain uses TRBV5-4 and TRBJ1-6; 8 bases line up with TRBD1. The CDR3 has 17 residues. With 2 bases clipped from V and 7 bases from J, the junction kept 11 bases outside the gene matches. Germline V CDR1 and CDR2: SGHNT, YYREEE (reference sequence). The CDR3 region is CASSFAPRPGGNSPLHF. For the CDR3, the DNA is TGTGCCAGCAGCTTCGCCCCTCGTCCAGGGGGCAATTCACCCCTCCACTTT.

The V and J genes are TRBV7-2 and TRBJ2-4; tentatively, D is TRBD1 (5 bases). The CDR3 totals 13 residues. Trimming removed 5 bases at V and 11 bases at J, with 16 bases between. Germline assignment: CDR1 SGHTA and CDR2 FQGNSA. The CDR3 DNA follows: TGTGCCAGCAGCCAAACAAGCAAAGGGGTTCAGTACTTC. This gives the protein CASSQTSKGVQYF. The entire variable domain, with the rest obtained from reference TRBV7-2 and TRBJ2-4, is as follows: GAGVSQSPSNKVTEKGKDVELRCDPISGHTALYWYRQSLGQGLEFLIYFQGNSAPDKSGLPSDRFSAERTGGSVSTLTIQRTQQEDSAVYLCASSQTSKGVQYFGAGTRLSVL.

The rearrangement joins TRBV5-1 to TRBJ1-4; tentative D call: TRBD1 (5 bases). Germline values: CDR1 SGHRS, CDR2 YFSETQ. This CDR3 is 14 amino acids long. With 0 bases removed from V and 7 bases from J, the gap between germline ends came to 10 bases. The CDR3 region has the DNA TGCGCCAGCAGCTTGGGGGGCTTAGGTGAAAAACTGTTTTTT. Translating gives CASSLGGLGEKLFF.

The V call is TRBV30, the J call TRBJ1-5, with a weak D call TRBD1 (5 bases). V was shortened by 2 bases and J by 3 bases, with 14 bases between the two germline ends. The CDR3 contains 15 residues. CDR1 GTSNPN and CDR2 SVGIG come from the germline V gene (reference sequence). In nucleotides, the CDR3 is TGTGCCTGGAGTAGCGGGTCAGGGATCAATCAGCCCCAGCATTTT. Translation: CAWSSGSGINQPQHF.